A single sample is the source of the 9 T cell receptor beta chains below, sequenced in a study of cytomegalovirus exposure and HLA in healthy donors. Primers for the PCR totalled 60 Vbeta and 13 Jbeta. Repertoires were generated with immunoSEQ multiplex PCR, while TCRdb's copy carries only in-frame clones and drops some. This sample has tens of thousands of clones, with around 78% found just once. Sequencing was carried out using PBMCs. These TCRs come from a man aged 18 to 29 in good health and CMV-seropositive.

This clone was counted only a few times. This rearrangement joins TRBV7-9 to TRBJ1-2; the D gene is possibly TRBD1 (6 bases). Germline values: CDR1 SEHNR, CDR2 FQNEAQ (reference sequence). The CDR3 covers 13 residues. Trimming stripped 3 bases from V and 2 bases from J, with 7 bases between. CDR3 sequence: CASSFGQNYGYTF. The CDR3, as DNA: TGTGCCAGCAGCTTCGGACAGAACTATGGCTACACCTTC.

The J gene is TRBJ2-7, the V gene TRBV2; 8 bases are shared with TRBD2. This CDR3 region has 13 residues. CDR1 and CDR2 (germline): SNHLY, FYNNEI. With 6 bases clipped from V and 3 bases from J, the junction kept 4 bases outside the gene matches. This CDR3 reads CASRTSGRYEQYF. The CDR3 DNA follows: TGTGCCAGCAGAACTAGCGGTCGCTACGAGCAGTACTTC.

This clone was counted only a few times. The chain carries TRBV30 and TRBJ2-7; D perhaps matches TRBD2 (5 bases). Germline-derived CDR1 and CDR2 are GTSNPN and SVGIG (reference sequence). There are 15 residues in the CDR3. Trimming stripped 0 bases from V and 4 bases from J, with 16 bases between. The CDR3 here is CAWSVRGNLNYEQYF. The CDR3, as DNA: TGTGCCTGGAGTGTACGGGGAAACTTAAATTACGAGCAGTACTTC. Using reference TRBV30 and TRBJ2-7 for the parts outside the CDR3, the full variable domain is SQTIHQWPATLVQPVGSPLSLECTVEGTSNPNLYWYRQAAGRGLQLLFYSVGIGQISSEVPQNLSASRPQDRQFILSSKKLLLSDSGFYLCAWSVRGNLNYEQYFGPGTRLTVT.

V usage is TRBV19 and J usage is TRBJ1-2; D call uncertain. The length of the CDR3 is 12 residues. Trimming shortened V by 3 bases and J by 1 base, and 3 bases separated the two germline ends. Germline V lookup: CDR1 LNHDA, CDR2 SQIVND (reference sequence). The CDR3 is CASSMSNYGYTF. DNA of the CDR3: TGTGCCAGTAGTATGAGTAACTATGGCTACACCTTC. The entire variable domain, with the rest obtained from reference TRBV19 and TRBJ1-2, is as follows: DGGITQSPKYLFRKEGQNVTLSCEQNLNHDAMYWYRQDPGQGLRLIYYSQIVNDFQKGDIAEGYSVSREKKESFPLTVTSAQKNPTAFYLCASSMSNYGYTFGSGTRLTVV.

V gene TRBV4-1 combines with J gene TRBJ1-6, with D perhaps matching TRBD1 (5 bases). Trimming left V 4 bases short and J 6 bases short, with 13 bases between. Germline assignment: CDR1 MGHRA and CDR2 YSYEKL. The CDR3 is 15 residues long. CDR3 DNA sequence: TGCGCCAGCAGCCTACAGGCCACTCTTAATTCACCCCTCCACTTT. This gives the protein CASSLQATLNSPLHF.

This clone was picked up one time. The CDR3 is CASSRSSVVDTQYF. Here the CDR3 DNA reads TGTGCCAGCAGCCGGTCCTCCGTGGTAGATACGCAGTATTTT. The chain carries TRBV6-5 and TRBJ2-3; D gene uncertain. Per germline, CDR1 MNHEY and CDR2 SVGAGI. V was trimmed by 6 bases and J by 5 bases, leaving 15 bases between them. This CDR3 is 14 amino acids long.

This clone was observed a single time. This chain links TRBV30 with TRBJ1-5, with D perhaps TRBD1 (6 bases). V dropped 3 bases and J dropped 5 bases, with 14 bases sitting between them. This CDR3 has 14 residues. Per the germline V gene, CDR1 is GTSNPN and CDR2 is SVGIG (reference sequence). The CDR3 sequence: CAWSPTGLYQPQHF. The CDR3 region has the DNA TGTGCCTGGAGCCCTACAGGGTTGTATCAGCCCCAGCATTTT.

The genes are TRBV4-1 and TRBJ1-1, with TRBD1 as a possible D gene (5 bases). The CDR3 is 15 amino acids. The V end was cut by 0 bases, the J end by 3 bases, with 11 bases between. Germline assignment: CDR1 MGHRA and CDR2 YSYEKL. The CDR3 DNA sequence: TGCGCCAGCAGCCAAGATATCAGGGAATACACTGAAGCTTTCTTT. This sequence encodes CASSQDIREYTEAFF.

This rearrangement joins TRBV10-3 to TRBJ1-1; no firm D call. CDR1 is ENHRY, CDR2 SYGVKD, per germline. The CDR3 covers 14 residues. V was shortened by 3 bases and J by 0 bases, with 8 bases between the two germline ends. This CDR3 is CAISESILNTEAFF. The CDR3 DNA is TGTGCCATCAGTGAAAGCATATTGAACACTGAAGCTTTCTTT.